The rows below give T cell receptor beta chains drawn from one sample of a study of Graves' ophthalmopathy and Graves' hyperthyroidism. TCRdb passed the multiplex PCR reads through MiXCR, listing each CDR3 protein once. There are roughly 400,000 distinct CDR3 sequences in the sample; 18% occur only once, and 1.5% to 2% lies in the top ten. Sequencing used peripheral blood. These TCRs come from a woman between 18 and 29 years old with Graves' ophthalmopathy. Both conserved end residues are part of each CDR3. Each record gives: CDR3 length, D gene, J gene, clone size, V gene, CDR3 DNA, CDR3 protein. D genes are given only for firm matches. Size values are once, few and many counts, or a class for expanded clones, and some rows have none.

>14|NA|TRBJ2-5|many|TRBV6-5
TGTGCCAGCAGTTACCCCGGACTGAAAGAGACCCAGTACTTC
CASSYPGLKETQYF
>14|TRBD1|TRBJ2-7|NA|TRBV19
TGTGCCAGTAGTGAAACAGGGGGCTCCTACGAGCAGTACTTC
CASSETGGSYEQYF
>15|TRBD1|TRBJ2-5|many|TRBV28
TGTGCCAGCAGCTTCGGACAGGCGTCCCGGGAGACCCAGTACTTC
CASSFGQASRETQYF
>18|NA|TRBJ2-7|many|TRBV11-1
TGTGCCAGCAGCCAAGACAGTGAGGGCCCATCGATCGTCTACGAGCAGTACTTC
CASSQDSEGPSIVYEQYF
>12|NA|TRBJ1-1|many|TRBV30
TGTGCCTGGAGTTTTACCAACACTGAAGCTTTCTTT
CAWSFTNTEAFF
>15|TRBD1|TRBJ1-2|NA|TRBV12-3/TRBV12-4
TGTGCCAGCAGCACCCGGGACAGAGGGGGCTATGGCTACACCTTC
CASSTRDRGGYGYTF
>15|TRBD1|TRBJ2-7|many|TRBV6-5
TGTGCCACGTGGGGGTGGGACAGGAGCTCCTACGAGCAGTACTTC
CATWGWDRSSYEQYF
>13|NA|TRBJ2-7|many|TRBV2
TGTGCCAGCAGTGACCAGGGTCCCATCGAGCAGTACTTC
CASSDQGPIEQYF
>12|NA|TRBJ2-2|NA|TRBV7-2
TGTGCCAGCAACCAGGGGGGCGGGGAGCTGTTTTTT
CASNQGGGELFF
>12|TRBD1|TRBJ2-7|NA|TRBV11-2
TGTGCCCGCAGACAGGGGGCCTACGAGCAGTACTTC
CARRQGAYEQYF
>17|TRBD2|TRBJ2-7|many|TRBV5-1
TGCGCCAGCAGCTTGGGAGGACTAGCGGGAGGCTCCTACGAGCAGTACTTC
CASSLGGLAGGSYEQYF
>12|NA|TRBJ2-2|many|TRBV28
TGTGCCAGCAGTTCCCACACCGGGGAGCTGTTTTTT
CASSSHTGELFF
>15|TRBD1|TRBJ1-5|many|TRBV4-1
TGCGCCAGCAGTGGGACAGTCTTGGGGAATCAGCCCCAGCATTTT
CASSGTVLGNQPQHF
>16|NA|TRBJ1-1|many|TRBV7-9
TGTGCCAGCAGGCTCGAACCGACCTACATGAACACTGAAGCTTTCTTT
CASRLEPTYMNTEAFF
>11|TRBD1|TRBJ1-3|many|TRBV7-2
TGTGCCAGCAGCTCCAGGGACAGCCAATATTTT
CASSSRDSQYF
>15|TRBD1|TRBJ1-1|many|TRBV12-3/TRBV12-4
TGTGCCAGCAGTTTAGAAGCAGGGGGCAATACTGAAGCTTTCTTT
CASSLEAGGNTEAFF
>15|TRBD1|TRBJ2-1|few|TRBV30
TGTGCCTGGAGGGACAGGGGTCTCCCCTACAATGAGCAGTTCTTC
CAWRDRGLPYNEQFF
>13|NA|TRBJ1-1|many|TRBV29-1
TGCAGCGTTGAAGAGGCAGTGAACACTGAAGCTTTCTTT
CSVEEAVNTEAFF
>15|TRBD1|TRBJ2-7|NA|TRBV15
TGTGCCACCAGCAGAGCCACCGGGACAGGATACGAGCAGTACTTC
CATSRATGTGYEQYF
>13|NA|TRBJ1-2|many|TRBV15
TGTGCCACCAGCAGAGATCTGGCCTATGGCTACACCTTC
CATSRDLAYGYTF
>13|NA|TRBJ1-5|many|TRBV5-1
TGCGCCAGCAGCTTATTGGTGGGGCAGCCCCAGCATTTT
CASSLLVGQPQHF
>15|NA|TRBJ2-3|NA|TRBV30
TGTGCCTGGATCCCTAGGCCCGCACGGGAGGATACGCAGTATTTT
CAWIPRPAREDTQYF
>13|NA|TRBJ1-6|NA|TRBV7-2
TGTGCCAGCAGCGTATCCCTGGATTCACCCCTCCACTTT
CASSVSLDSPLHF
>13|TRBD1|TRBJ1-5|NA|TRBV13
TGTGCCAGCAGCCGAGGACAGGGAATGCCCCAGCATTTT
CASSRGQGMPQHF
>14|NA|TRBJ1-1|many|TRBV7-2
TGTGCCAGCAAGGGGGGCTCGGGGGACACTGAAGCTTTCTTT
CASKGGSGDTEAFF
>16|TRBD1|TRBJ2-2|many|TRBV6-1
TGTGCCAGCAGTAAGCGGACAGGGGCGAACACCGGGGAGCTGTTTTTT
CASSKRTGANTGELFF
>16|NA|TRBJ1-5|many|TRBV10-3
TGTGCCATCAGTGAGGGTCAATGGACAACCGATCAGCCCCAGCATTTT
CAISEGQWTTDQPQHF
>17|TRBD1|TRBJ2-7|many|TRBV10-2
TGCGCCAGCAGTGAAAGACAGGGACCCCCACTGAGCTACGAGCAGTACTTC
CASSERQGPPLSYEQYF
>14|NA|TRBJ2-7|many|TRBV30
TGTGCCTGGAGCGGATACGGATGGCCGGGCGAGCAGTACTTC
CAWSGYGWPGEQYF
>14|NA|TRBJ1-1|many|TRBV25-1
TGTGCCAGCAGTCCATGGGGTGAGAGCACTGAAGCTTTCTTT
CASSPWGESTEAFF
>14|NA|TRBJ2-7|many|TRBV6-1
TGTGCCAGCAGTGAAGAGGGAGAAACCTACGAGCAGTACTTC
CASSEEGETYEQYF
>13|TRBD1|TRBJ1-1|many|TRBV6-5
TGTGCCACCCGGACAGGGGGCATAACTGAAGCTTTCTTT
CATRTGGITEAFF
>14|TRBD2|TRBJ2-7|many|TRBV27
TGTGCCAGCAGTTTCGAGCGGGGAGGTCCTGAGCAGTACTTC
CASSFERGGPEQYF
>16|TRBD2|TRBJ2-5|many|TRBV9
TGTGCCAGCAGCTTAGAGGGAAATAGCGGGAGTGAGACCCAGTACTTC
CASSLEGNSGSETQYF
>15|NA|TRBJ2-7|many|TRBV20-1
TGCAGTGCTAGAGATCTTTTGGGGGGTTCCTACGAGCAGTACTTC
CSARDLLGGSYEQYF
>11|NA|TRBJ2-2|many|TRBV2
TGTGCCAGCTCCTGGGCCGGGGAGCTGTTTTTT
CASSWAGELFF
>11|NA|TRBJ1-6|many|TRBV30
TGTGCCTGGAGTGTCGATTCACCCCTCCACTTT
CAWSVDSPLHF
>14|TRBD2|TRBJ2-5|many|TRBV20-1
TGCAGTGCTAGAGTTGATAGCGGGGGTGAGACCCAGTACTTC
CSARVDSGGETQYF
>15|NA|TRBJ2-7|many|TRBV4-3
TGCGCCAGCAGCCAAGATTTAGACGAGAGTTACGAGCAGTACTTC
CASSQDLDESYEQYF